The clone carrying this T cell receptor (beta chain) showed up many times. Its specificity is unknown. The time point here: sample taken at primary tumor resection. TCRdb called the 5' RACE reads again in MiXCR, with one record for every CDR3 protein. The sample holds around 12,000 distinct CDR3 sequences, roughly 5.2% seen once. These data come from a study of spatial heterogeneity in lung cancer. Whole-study results and caveats: The study found that expanded intratumoral alpha and beta TCR counts tracked tumor mutation counts.

Germline-derived CDR1 and CDR2 are SGHVS and FQNEAQ. Trimming cost V 6 bases and J 2 bases, with 11 bases left between them. The length of the CDR3 is 15 residues. The source was lung tumor tissue, collected at surgery. The TCR comes from a male donor with early-stage non-small cell lung cancer. The chain is built from TRBV7-8 and TRBJ2-6; unclear D gene. CDR3: CASSPPSTGANVLTF. DNA of the CDR3: TGTGCCAGCAGTCCACCTTCTACTGGGGCCAACGTCCTGACTTTC.